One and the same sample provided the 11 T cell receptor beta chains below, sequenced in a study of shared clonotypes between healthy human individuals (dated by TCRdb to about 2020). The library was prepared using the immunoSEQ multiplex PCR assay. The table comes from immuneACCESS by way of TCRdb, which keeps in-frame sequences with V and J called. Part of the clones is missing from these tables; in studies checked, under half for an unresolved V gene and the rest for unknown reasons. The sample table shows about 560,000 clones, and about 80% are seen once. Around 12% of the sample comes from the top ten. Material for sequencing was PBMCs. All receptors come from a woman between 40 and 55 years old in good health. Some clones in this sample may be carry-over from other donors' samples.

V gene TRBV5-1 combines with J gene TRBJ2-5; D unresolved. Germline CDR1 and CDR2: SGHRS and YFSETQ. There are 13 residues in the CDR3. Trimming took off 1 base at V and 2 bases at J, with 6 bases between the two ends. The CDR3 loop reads CASSLFLQETQYF. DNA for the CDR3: TGCGCCAGCAGCTTGTTTCTTCAAGAGACCCAGTACTTC.

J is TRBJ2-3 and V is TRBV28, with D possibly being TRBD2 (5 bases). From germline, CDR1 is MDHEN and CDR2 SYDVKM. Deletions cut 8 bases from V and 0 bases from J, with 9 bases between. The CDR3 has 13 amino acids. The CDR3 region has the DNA TGTGCCAGCCTAGCAGTTAGCACAGATACGCAGTATTTT. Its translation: CASLAVSTDTQYF.

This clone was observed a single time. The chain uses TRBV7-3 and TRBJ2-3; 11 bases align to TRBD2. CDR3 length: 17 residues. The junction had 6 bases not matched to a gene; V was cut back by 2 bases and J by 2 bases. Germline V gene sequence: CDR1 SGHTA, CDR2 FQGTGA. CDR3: CASSLGSGRDNTDTQYF. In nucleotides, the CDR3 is TGTGCCAGCAGCTTAGGTAGCGGGAGGGATAACACAGATACGCAGTATTTT. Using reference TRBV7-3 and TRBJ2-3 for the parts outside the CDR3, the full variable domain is GAGVSQTPSNKVTEKGKYVELRCDPISGHTALYWYRQSLGQGPEFLIYFQGTGAADDSGLPNDRFFAVRPEGSVSTLKIQRTERGDSAVYLCASSLGSGRDNTDTQYFGPGTRLTVL.

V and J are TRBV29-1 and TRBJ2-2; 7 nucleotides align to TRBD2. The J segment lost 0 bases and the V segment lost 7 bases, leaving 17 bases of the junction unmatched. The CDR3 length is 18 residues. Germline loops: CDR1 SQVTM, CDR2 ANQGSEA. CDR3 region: CSALTSGAGAPNTGELFF. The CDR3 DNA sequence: TGCAGCGCCCTCACCTCCGGGGCGGGAGCCCCGAACACCGGGGAGCTGTTTTTT.

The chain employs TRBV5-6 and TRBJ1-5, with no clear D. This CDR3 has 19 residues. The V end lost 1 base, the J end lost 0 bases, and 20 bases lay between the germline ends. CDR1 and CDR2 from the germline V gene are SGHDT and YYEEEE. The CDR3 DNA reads TGTGCCAGCAGCTTGTTGACCGGGTCAGGCCCGTATAGCAATCAGCCCCAGCATTTT. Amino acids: CASSLLTGSGPYSNQPQHF.

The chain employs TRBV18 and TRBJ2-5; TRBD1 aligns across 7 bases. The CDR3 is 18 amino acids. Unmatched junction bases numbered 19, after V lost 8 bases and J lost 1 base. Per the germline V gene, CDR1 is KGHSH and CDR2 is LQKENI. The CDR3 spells CASTIGEGAKGPQETQYF. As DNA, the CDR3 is TGTGCCAGCACAATCGGAGAGGGGGCGAAGGGCCCCCAAGAGACCCAGTACTTC.

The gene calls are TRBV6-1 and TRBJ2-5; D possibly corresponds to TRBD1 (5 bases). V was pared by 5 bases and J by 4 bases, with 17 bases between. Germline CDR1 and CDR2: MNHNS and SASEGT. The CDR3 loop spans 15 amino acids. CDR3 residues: CASSTNQGSGETQYF. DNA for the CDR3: TGTGCCAGCAGTACTAACCAGGGTTCGGGAGAGACCCAGTACTTC.

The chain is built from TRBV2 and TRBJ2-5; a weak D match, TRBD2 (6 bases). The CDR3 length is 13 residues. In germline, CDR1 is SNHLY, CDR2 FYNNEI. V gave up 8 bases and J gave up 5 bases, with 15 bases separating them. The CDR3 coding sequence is TGTGCCAGCTCCCTGGAGGGAGCGGAGACCCAGTACTTC. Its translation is CASSLEGAETQYF.

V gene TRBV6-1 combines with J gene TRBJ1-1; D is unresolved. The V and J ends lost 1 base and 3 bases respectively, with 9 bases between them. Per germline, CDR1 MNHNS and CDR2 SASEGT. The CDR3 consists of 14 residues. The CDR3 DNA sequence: TGTGCCAGCAGTGAAGGTAGTTCCCACACTGAAGCTTTCTTT. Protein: CASSEGSSHTEAFF.

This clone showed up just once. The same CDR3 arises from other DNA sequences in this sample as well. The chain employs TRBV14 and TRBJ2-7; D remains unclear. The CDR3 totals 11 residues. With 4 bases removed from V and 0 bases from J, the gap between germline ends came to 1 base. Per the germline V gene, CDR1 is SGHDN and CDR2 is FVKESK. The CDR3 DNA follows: TGTGCCAGCAGCCGCTCCTACGAGCAGTACTTC. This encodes CASSRSYEQYF.

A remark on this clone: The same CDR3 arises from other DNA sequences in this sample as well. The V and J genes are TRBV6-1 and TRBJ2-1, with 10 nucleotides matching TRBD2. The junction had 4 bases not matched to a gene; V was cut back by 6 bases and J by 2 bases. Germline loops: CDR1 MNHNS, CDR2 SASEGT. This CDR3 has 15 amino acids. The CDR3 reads CASSATSGAYNEQFF. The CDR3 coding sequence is TGTGCCAGCAGCGCTACTAGCGGGGCCTACAATGAGCAGTTCTTC.